This T cell receptor (beta chain) came from a study of graft-versus-host responses after intestinal transplantation. Study-wide background: Anti-thymocyte globulin induction preceded 2 to 4 years of tacrolimus and steroid maintenance in all recipients. Study findings and constraints: Some GvH clones were seen earlier in gut or blood, suggesting intestinal origin. Early declines in HvG clones that occurred post-transplant were associated with peak circulating GvH clone levels. High graft-versus-host to host-versus-graft T cell clonal ratios marked allografts of patients with graft-donor macrochimerism.

TCRdb keeps only in-frame clones here, not all; method: immunoSEQ multiplex PCR. Of fewer than 100,000 clones listed, roughly 86% are singletons. In its sample, this clone was seen a few times. No antigen is known for it. Germline loops: CDR1 ENHRY, CDR2 SYGVKD. The CDR3 runs to 14 residues. Losses at the gene ends were 9 bases for V and 7 bases for J; bases not matched to a gene: 8. The rearrangement links TRBV10-3 to TRBJ1-6; 8 bases are shared with TRBD1. The sequence derives from a human patient who received an intestinal transplant, so some T cells may come from the graft donor. The material was PBMCs, obtained 255 days after intestinal transplant. This CDR3 reads CAISRQGQNSPLHF. The CDR3, as DNA: TGTGCCATTTCCAGACAGGGGCAGAATTCACCCCTCCACTTT.